Given below is one T cell receptor (beta chain) in context. No antigen is known for it. The whole isolated RNA underwent reverse transcription, so sequencing captured expressed TCRB transcripts. The method was immunoSEQ multiplex PCR; TCRdb's version includes in-frame clones alone and lacks a portion of them. The sample lists under 300,000 clones, about 7.8% seen once, with roughly 1% in the top ten. Germline loops: CDR1 SGHNT, CDR2 YYREEE (reference sequence). This CDR3 has 16 residues. V was clipped by 4 bases and J by 7 bases; unmatched bases: 11. These data belong to a study of beta chain features in type 1 diabetes. Findings of the study overall: A definitive answer on HLA type influencing TCRB rearrangement was not reached here.

The sequencing input was central memory CD4+ T cells from blood. The chain is built from TRBV5-4 and TRBJ2-1; 10 nucleotides agree with TRBD2. The TCR originated in a woman younger than 35 in good health. The CDR3 is CASSKSGRGDGNEQFF. The CDR3 nucleotides read TGTGCCAGCAGCAAAAGCGGGAGGGGGGATGGGAATGAGCAGTTCTTC.